This passage covers 6 T cell receptor beta chains from one sample sequenced in a study of T cells in Graves' hyperthyroidism and ophthalmopathy. Authors of the study amplified TCR beta CDR3 regions from RNA transcripts. The study used the HTBI primer set for a first-round RT-PCR of the TCR CDR3. TCRdb fed the multiplex PCR reads into MiXCR, producing one record per CDR3 protein. The sample holds about 380,000 distinct CDR3 sequences, roughly 14% seen once. Source material: blood. These receptors originate from a man between 25 and 39 years old with Graves' hyperthyroidism that later progressed to Graves' ophthalmopathy.

The chain uses TRBV7-8 and TRBJ1-6; 10 bases agree with TRBD1. Germline assignment: CDR1 SGHVS and CDR2 FQNEAQ. With V trimmed by 1 base and J by 10 bases, 7 bases remained unmatched. There are 16 residues in the CDR3. The CDR3 DNA is TGTGCCAGCAGCTTAGTGGGTGGACAGGGGGGATCACCCCTCCACTTT. Amino acid sequence: CASSLVGGQGGSPLHF. The full variable domain, completed using reference TRBV7-8 and TRBJ1-6, is GAGVSQSPRYKVAKRGQDVALRCDPISGHVSLFWYQQALGQGPEFLTYFQNEAQLDKSGLPSDRFFAERPEGSVSTLKIQRTQQEDSAVYLCASSLVGGQGGSPLHFGNGTRLTVT.

The chain carries TRBV13 and TRBJ2-2; possibly TRBD1 for D (5 bases). This CDR3 is 14 amino acids long. CDR1 is PRHDT and CDR2 is FYEKMQ in the germline V gene (reference sequence). The V end lost 2 bases, the J end lost 3 bases, and 7 bases lay between the germline ends. The CDR3 coding sequence is TGTGCCAGCAGCTTAATCAGGGACACCGGGGAGCTGTTTTTT. This codes for CASSLIRDTGELFF.

V usage is TRBV5-1 and J usage is TRBJ2-1, with 7 bases that match TRBD2. CDR3 length: 13 residues. V lost 4 bases and J lost 8; bases outside the gene matches: 6. Germline CDR1 reads SGHRS; CDR2 reads YFSETQ. The CDR3: CASSPLTSHEQFF. The CDR3, as DNA: TGCGCCAGCAGCCCCCTGACTAGCCATGAGCAGTTCTTC.

This clonotype came up many times. This sequence joins TRBV4-1 and TRBJ2-5; 8 positions agree with TRBD1. After removal of 1 base from V and 5 bases from J, the junction contained 3 bases not matched to a gene. Looked up from germline, CDR1 is MGHRA and CDR2 is YSYEKL. CDR3 length: 14 amino acids. CDR3 sequence (DNA): TGCGCCAGCAGCCAAGTGGACAGGGATGAGACCCAGTACTTC. As protein: CASSQVDRDETQYF.

The chain recombines TRBV4-1 with TRBJ2-7, with TRBD1 identical over 11 bases. Per germline, CDR1 MGHRA and CDR2 YSYEKL. The length of the CDR3 is 15 residues. With 6 bases clipped from V and 3 bases from J, the junction kept 7 bases outside the gene matches. As DNA, the CDR3 is TGCGCCAGCAGAAATGGGACAGGGGGAATCTACGAGCAGTACTTC. It yields the protein CASRNGTGGIYEQYF.

This clonotype appeared a few times. The chain joins TRBV27 to TRBJ2-3, with 9 bases aligning to TRBD2. Per germline, CDR1 MNHEY and CDR2 SMNVEV (reference sequence). The CDR3 runs to 16 residues. The J segment lost 0 bases and the V segment lost 3 bases, leaving 4 bases of the junction unmatched. The CDR3 sequence: CASSFLGLASTDTQYF. The CDR3 region has the DNA TGTGCCAGCAGTTTCCTAGGACTAGCGAGCACAGATACGCAGTATTTT.